Following are 18 T cell receptor beta chains from one sample sequenced in a study of T cells in Graves' hyperthyroidism and ophthalmopathy. There were TCR beta CDR3 regions amplified from RNA transcripts. HTBI primers drove first-round RT-PCR of the TCR CDR3. In TCRdb, the multiplex PCR reads were re-called with MiXCR into one record per CDR3 protein. The data contain about 610,000 distinct CDR3 sequences, under 15% of them singletons. The sequencing sample was made of blood. The receptors here all came from a woman aged 40-49 years with Graves' ophthalmopathy.

Only a few counts were recorded for this clonotype. A much larger clone lies a single base off, so this may be a read error. This chain connects TRBV20-1 to TRBJ2-7; 7 nucleotides agree with TRBD2. Trimming took 3 bases from V and 6 from J; bases not matched to a gene: 11. From germline, CDR1 is DFQATT and CDR2 SNEGSKA (reference sequence). The CDR3 is 14 residues long. The CDR3 DNA sequence: TGCAGTGCTAGGATACTGAACGGGAGGTTCGAGCAGTACTTC. This encodes CSARILNGRFEQYF.

At least ten counts were recorded for this clonotype. V usage is TRBV5-1 and J usage is TRBJ2-2; 10 nucleotides align to TRBD2. Germline V gives CDR1 SGHRS, CDR2 YFSETQ. J lost 6 bases, V lost 1 base, and 3 bases had no gene match. The CDR3 covers 15 residues. This CDR3 is CASSLPSGSSGELFF. For the CDR3, the DNA is TGCGCCAGCAGCTTGCCTAGCGGGAGTTCCGGGGAGCTGTTTTTT.

V is TRBV4-1 and J is TRBJ1-1; 9 bases match TRBD1. CDR3 size: 16 residues. Germline V CDR1 and CDR2: MGHRA, YSYEKL. V dropped 3 bases and J dropped 4; count of bases not matched to a gene: 9. The CDR3 sequence is CASSQALTGGLTEAFF. The CDR3 DNA follows: TGCGCCAGCAGCCAGGCCCTCACAGGGGGCCTCACTGAAGCTTTCTTT.

This clonotype has a count of ten or more. This chain links TRBV7-2 with TRBJ2-4; D not certain. There are 14 residues in the CDR3. Germline CDR1 reads SGHTA; CDR2 reads FQGNSA. V was shortened by 1 base and J by 2 bases, with 6 bases between the two germline ends. CDR3 protein: CASSLGVTKNIQYF. The CDR3 bases are TGTGCCAGCAGCTTAGGGGTAACCAAAAACATTCAGTACTTC.

There are many counts of this clonotype. V is TRBV19 and J is TRBJ2-7, with 8 bases that match TRBD2. Losses at the gene ends were 9 bases for V and 0 bases for J; bases not matched to a gene: 13. From germline, CDR1 is LNHDA and CDR2 SQIVND (reference sequence). The length of the CDR3 is 16 residues. CDR3 DNA sequence: TGTGCCAGCATCTATAGGAGGGGACTAGGCTCCTACGAGCAGTACTTC. Its translation is CASIYRRGLGSYEQYF.

This clonotype was recorded at least ten times. The rearrangement joins TRBV27 to TRBJ2-5, with D possibly matching TRBD2 (6 bases). Germline CDR1 MNHEY, CDR2 SMNVEV (reference sequence). V dropped 2 bases and J dropped 7 bases, with 14 bases sitting between them. This CDR3 has 14 residues. The CDR3: CASSLRIEGGTQYF. In nucleotides, the CDR3 is TGTGCCAGCAGTTTAAGGATCGAGGGAGGGACCCAGTACTTC.

This clonotype was recorded at least ten times. The gene calls are TRBV7-9 and TRBJ1-3, with unresolved D. Germline assignment: CDR1 SEHNR and CDR2 FQNEAQ (reference sequence). The CDR3 runs 15 residues. Deletions cut 0 bases from V and 4 bases from J, with 10 bases between. CDR3 coding DNA: TGTGCCAGCAGCTTAGCGACCGGGTTCGGAAACACCATATATTTT. Its translation: CASSLATGFGNTIYF. Drawing the rest from reference TRBV7-9 and TRBJ1-3, the complete variable domain is DTGVSQNPRHKITKRGQNVTFRCDPISEHNRLYWYRQTLGQGPEFLTYFQNEAQLEKSRLLSDRFSAERPKGSFSTLEIQRTEQGDSAMYLCASSLATGFGNTIYFGEGSWLTVV.

This chain connects TRBV19 to TRBJ2-2, with D perhaps TRBD1 or TRBD2 (6 bases each). Per germline, CDR1 LNHDA and CDR2 SQIVND (reference sequence). Trimming shortened V by 9 bases and J by 3 bases, and 14 bases separated the two germline ends. CDR3 length: 14 residues. In DNA form, the CDR3 reads TGTGCCAGCAGACCCGGGGGCGACACCGGGGAGCTGTTTTTT. It encodes CASRPGGDTGELFF.

Comment on this clonotype: Compared with germline, one end of the junction differs, possibly owing to a read error. The genes are TRBV7-2 and TRBJ2-2; D possibly corresponds to TRBD1 (6 bases). This CDR3 is 13 amino acids long. CDR1 is SGHTA, CDR2 FQGNSA, per germline. The CDR3 reads CASSGGQSGELVF. The CDR3 DNA follows: TGTGCCAGCAGCGGTGGACAGTCCGGGGAGCTGGTTTTT. Using reference TRBV7-2 and TRBJ2-2 for the parts outside the CDR3, the full variable domain is GAGVSQSPSNKVTEKGKDVELRCDPISGHTALYWYRQSLGQGLEFLIYFQGNSAPDKSGLPSDRFSAERTGGSVSTLTIQRTQQEDSAVYLCASSGGQSGELVFGEGSRLTVL.

In this sample, this clonotype turned up a few times. The chain has TRBV19 and TRBJ1-2; D gene unclear. CDR1 and CDR2 (germline): LNHDA, SQIVND (reference sequence). CDR3 length equals 18 residues. The germline V and J ends were trimmed by 2 bases and 3 bases, with 22 bases remaining between them. CDR3 sequence: CASSIFREPAGSDYGYTF. DNA for the CDR3: TGTGCCAGTAGTATATTTCGGGAACCCGCCGGGTCTGACTATGGCTACACCTTC. Supplemented by reference TRBV19 and TRBJ1-2, the full variable domain reads DGGITQSPKYLFRKEGQNVTLSCEQNLNHDAMYWYRQDPGQGLRLIYYSQIVNDFQKGDIAEGYSVSREKKESFPLTVTSAQKNPTAFYLCASSIFREPAGSDYGYTFGSGTRLTVV.

This clonotype has at least ten counts. The CDR3 bases are TGTGCCAGCAGTGAAAGGGGAGGCTATGGCTACACCTTC. Protein sequence: CASSERGGYGYTF. The chain is built from TRBV25-1 and TRBJ1-2, with D perhaps matching TRBD1 (5 bases). V lost 2 bases and J lost 4, with 8 bases in between. Germline V gene data show CDR1 as MGHDK and CDR2 as SYGVNS. The CDR3 is 13 residues long.

This clonotype was recorded many times. V is TRBV6-1 and J is TRBJ2-2; D gene ambiguous. Germline assignment: CDR1 MNHNS and CDR2 SASEGT. The CDR3 sequence is 16 residues long. V was pared by 6 bases and J by 4 bases, with 18 bases between. CDR3 protein: CASSPTPPSGTGELFF. The CDR3, as DNA: TGTGCCAGCAGCCCGACTCCCCCGTCGGGCACCGGGGAGCTGTTTTTT.

The sample holds many counts of this clonotype. The CDR3 DNA reads TGTGCCTGGAGTGTAACCCGTGGAGGAGGCTACACCTTC. It specifies CAWSVTRGGGYTF. This chain uses TRBV30 with TRBJ1-2, with no clear D. The CDR3 has 13 amino acids. V was trimmed by 0 bases and J by 8 bases, leaving 13 bases between them. In germline, CDR1 is GTSNPN, CDR2 SVGIG (reference sequence).

This sequence joins TRBV6-5 and TRBJ1-1; D gene ambiguous. Trimming removed 4 bases from V and 4 bases from J, with 10 bases in between. CDR3 length equals 13 residues. Looked up from germline, CDR1 is MNHEY and CDR2 is SVGAGI. The CDR3 loop is CASSFSAGTEAFF. CDR3 nucleotide sequence: TGTGCCAGCAGTTTTTCCGCGGGCACTGAAGCTTTCTTT.

This clonotype was seen ten or more times. The chain recombines TRBV7-9 with TRBJ2-2, with D unclear. V was clipped by 0 bases and J by 1 base, with 9 bases between them. The germline V gene has CDR1 SEHNR and CDR2 FQNEAQ (reference sequence). The CDR3 sequence is 16 residues long. The DNA for the CDR3 is TGTGCCAGCAGCTTAGCCCCAGACGGGAACACCGGGGAGCTGTTTTTT. Its protein is CASSLAPDGNTGELFF.

V is TRBV20-1 and J is TRBJ1-2; D call uncertain. Germline-derived CDR1 and CDR2 are DFQATT and SNEGSKA (reference sequence). The CDR3 sequence is 10 residues long. Trimming removed 3 bases at V and 6 bases at J, with 5 bases between. CDR3 loop: CSARWDGYTF. CDR3 DNA sequence: TGCAGTGCTAGGTGGGATGGCTACACCTTC.

Ten or more counts support this clonotype. The chain links TRBV6-2 or TRBV6-3 to TRBJ1-1, with a possible D match to TRBD1 (6 bases). The V end lost 7 bases, the J end lost 5 bases, and 20 bases lay between the germline ends. In germline, CDR1 is MNHEY, CDR2 SVGEGT. There are 15 residues in the CDR3. CDR3 residues: CASTLLIGGRTEAFF. The CDR3 region has the DNA TGTGCCAGCACTCTCTTAATCGGGGGGCGGACTGAAGCTTTCTTT.

This clonotype has more than one count but fewer than ten. The rearrangement joins TRBV11-3 to TRBJ1-1, with a tentative D call TRBD1 (6 bases). This CDR3 contains 15 residues. Germline-derived CDR1 and CDR2 are SGHNT and YENEEA. Trimming shortened V by 4 bases and J by 1 base, and 13 bases separated the two germline ends. The chain's CDR3 is CASSSAGHTNTEAFF. CDR3 in DNA: TGTGCCAGCAGCTCCGCGGGACACACGAACACTGAAGCTTTCTTT.